The rows below give T cell receptor beta chains drawn from one sample of a study of T cells in Graves' hyperthyroidism and ophthalmopathy. Each CDR3 protein gets one entry after TCRdb re-called the multiplex PCR reads with MiXCR. The sample carries more than 300,000 distinct CDR3 sequences, approximately 13% recorded once. Material: blood. The receptors here all came from a woman in her twenties or thirties with Graves' hyperthyroidism. Both conserved end residues are part of each CDR3. The D gene is left open where the match is weak. Clone size, where shown, is once, few, many, or a class for clones that have expanded.

d_call j_call clone_size v_call cdr3_aa cdr3_nt
TRBD1 TRBJ2-1 many TRBV28 CASSSPGQPYNEQFF TGTGCCAGCAGTTCTCCGGGACAGCCTTACAATGAGCAGTTCTTC
. TRBJ2-1 . TRBV7-2 CASSLGEPGPEVRHEQFF TGTGCCAGCAGCCTCGGAGAACCGGGACCAGAGGTTAGGCATGAGCAGTTCTTC
. TRBJ2-1 . TRBV20-1 CSAIPPLAATYNEQFF TGCAGTGCTATACCCCCTTTAGCGGCAACCTACAATGAGCAGTTCTTC
TRBD2 TRBJ2-7 many TRBV5-1 CASSFTAGLASYEQYF TGCGCCAGCAGCTTCACCGCGGGACTAGCCTCCTACGAGCAGTACTTC
TRBD2 TRBJ2-1 many TRBV20-1 CSARRSGRADREQFF TGCAGTGCTAGACGTAGCGGGAGGGCCGACAGGGAGCAGTTCTTC
TRBD2 TRBJ2-7 . TRBV9 CSSSVGSGGFGDEQYF TGTTCCAGCAGCGTAGGTTCGGGAGGGTTTGGGGACGAGCAGTACTTC
. TRBJ1-2 many TRBV24-1 CATSELGRDYGYTF TGTGCCACCAGTGAGCTGGGACGTGACTATGGCTACACCTTC
TRBD1 TRBJ1-5 few TRBV3-1 CASSPGGRQGVQPQHF TGTGCCAGCAGCCCGGGGGGACGACAGGGAGTCCAGCCCCAGCATTTT
TRBD2 TRBJ2-3 . TRBV20-1 CSARALLAGGGTQYF TGCAGTGCTAGAGCCTTACTAGCGGGAGGTGGTACGCAGTATTTT
. TRBJ2-1 few TRBV28 CASRTYSRLQDEQFF TGTGCCAGCAGGACATACTCCAGGCTACAGGATGAGCAGTTCTTC
. TRBJ2-7 few TRBV7-8 CASSLKRLSSYEQYF TGTGCCAGCAGCCTCAAACGACTCTCCTCCTACGAGCAGTACTTC
. TRBJ1-2 many TRBV10-2 CASSWGRNYGYTF TGCGCCAGCAGTTGGGGACGGAACTATGGCTACACCTTC
. TRBJ1-1 . TRBV19 CASRIQSEAFF TGTGCCAGTAGGATACAGAGTGAAGCTTTCTTT
. TRBJ2-2 many TRBV29-1 CSVEEYPAGELFF TGCAGCGTTGAAGAATACCCCGCCGGGGAGCTGTTTTTT
TRBD2 TRBJ2-7 many TRBV20-1 CSVGGDVGEQYF TGCAGTGTTGGGGGGGATGTCGGCGAGCAGTACTTC
. TRBJ1-6 few TRBV27 CASSRNTGGSSYNSPLHF TGTGCCAGCAGTCGAAACACGGGTGGGAGTTCCTATAATTCACCCCTCCACTTT
. TRBJ2-7 many TRBV2 CASTEQSSYEQYF TGTGCCAGCACGGAGCAGAGCTCCTACGAGCAGTACTTC
. TRBJ1-1 many TRBV12-3/TRBV12-4 CASKRGYGNTEAFF TGTGCCAGCAAGCGGGGATACGGTAACACTGAAGCTTTCTTT
TRBD2 TRBJ2-4 many TRBV20-1 CSANLAGGTQAIQYF TGCAGTGCTAACCTAGCGGGAGGAACCCAAGCCATTCAGTACTTC
TRBD2 TRBJ2-3 many TRBV28 CASSPRGSGRDTDTQYF TGTGCCAGCAGCCCTAGGGGCAGCGGGAGGGACACAGATACGCAGTATTTT
. TRBJ2-2 . TRBV7-3 CASSLTSGSGELFF TGTGCCAGCAGCTTAACGTCGGGGTCAGGGGAGCTGTTTTTT
TRBD2 TRBJ2-3 few TRBV7-2 CASSDLSGTDTQYF TGTGCCAGCAGCGACCTTAGCGGGACAGATACGCAGTATTTT
. TRBJ2-1 many TRBV6-1 CASRENTDLYQFF TGTGCCAGCAGGGAAAACACGGACCTTTATCAGTTCTTC
. TRBJ1-2 . TRBV9 CASSPRQLPNYGYTF TGTGCCAGCAGCCCAAGACAGTTACCTAACTATGGCTACACCTTC
. TRBJ2-1 . TRBV7-2 CASSPRRDTEQFF TGTGCCAGCAGCCCCAGGAGGGACACTGAGCAGTTCTTC